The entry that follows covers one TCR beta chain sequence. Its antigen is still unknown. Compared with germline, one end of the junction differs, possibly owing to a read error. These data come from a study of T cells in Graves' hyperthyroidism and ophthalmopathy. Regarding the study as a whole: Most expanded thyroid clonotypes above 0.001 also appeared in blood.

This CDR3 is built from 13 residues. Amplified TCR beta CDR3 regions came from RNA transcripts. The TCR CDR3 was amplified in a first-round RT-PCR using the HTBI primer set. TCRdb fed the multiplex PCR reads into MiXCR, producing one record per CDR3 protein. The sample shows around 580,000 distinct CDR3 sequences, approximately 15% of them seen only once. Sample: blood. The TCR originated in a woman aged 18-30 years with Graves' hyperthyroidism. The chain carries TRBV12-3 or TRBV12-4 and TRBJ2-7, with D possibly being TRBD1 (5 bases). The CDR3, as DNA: TGTGCCAGCAGTTCCCAGGGCCCCTACGAGCGGTACTTC. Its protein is CASSSQGPYERYF.